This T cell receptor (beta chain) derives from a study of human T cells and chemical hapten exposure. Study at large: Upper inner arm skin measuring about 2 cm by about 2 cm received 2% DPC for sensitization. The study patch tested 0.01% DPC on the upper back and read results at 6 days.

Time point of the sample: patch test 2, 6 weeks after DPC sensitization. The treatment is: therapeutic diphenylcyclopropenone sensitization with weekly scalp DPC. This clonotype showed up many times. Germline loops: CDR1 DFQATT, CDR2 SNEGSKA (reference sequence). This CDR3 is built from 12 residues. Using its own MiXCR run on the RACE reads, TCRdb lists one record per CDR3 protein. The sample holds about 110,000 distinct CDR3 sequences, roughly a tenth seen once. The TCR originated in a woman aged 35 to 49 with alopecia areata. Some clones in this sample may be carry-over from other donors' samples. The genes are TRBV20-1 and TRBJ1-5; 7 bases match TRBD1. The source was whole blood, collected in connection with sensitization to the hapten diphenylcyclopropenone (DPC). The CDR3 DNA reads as TGCAGCGCCGACAGGGGCAATCAGCCCCAGCATTTT. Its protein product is CSADRGNQPQHF.